This entry lists 24 T cell receptor beta chains sequenced from one sample in a study of blood T cell repertoires in COVID-19. TCRdb keeps only in-frame clones here, not all; method: immunoSEQ multiplex PCR. Of some 190,000 clones in the sample, 60% to 80% were seen once. The specimen was PBMCs or T cells enriched from blood (not recorded which). The receptors originated from a man aged 55 to 70 who had been exposed to COVID-19.

This clone occurred once. The chain joins TRBV3-1 (or the pseudogene TRBV3-2) to TRBJ2-1, with D possibly being TRBD2 (6 bases). The germline V gene has CDR1 LGHDT and CDR2 YNNKEL (reference sequence). V was shortened by 1 base and J by 9 bases, with 13 bases between the two germline ends. The CDR3 length is 14 residues. The CDR3 spells CASSQGRLVGEQFF. CDR3 DNA: TGTGCCAGCAGCCAAGGAAGACTAGTCGGTGAGCAGTTCTTC.

There are a few counts of this clone. The chain recombines TRBV5-4 with TRBJ1-6, with D uncertain. The CDR3 length is 13 residues. The germline gives CDR1 SGHNT, CDR2 YYREEE (reference sequence). V shed 10 bases and J shed 8 bases, with 16 bases lying between them. The chain's CDR3 is CAVQTAWDSPLHF. In DNA form, the CDR3 reads TGTGCCGTCCAGACTGCCTGGGATTCACCCCTCCACTTT.

This clone was observed once. The chain recombines TRBV30 with TRBJ2-5, with 8 nucleotides matching TRBD2. Germline CDR1 is GTSNPN and CDR2 is SVGIG (reference sequence). This CDR3 region has 15 residues. V was pared by 1 base and J by 5 bases, with 9 bases of the junction left unmatched. CDR3 protein: CAWSEGAGARETQYF. CDR3 nucleotide sequence: TGTGCCTGGAGTGAAGGAGCGGGAGCGAGGGAGACCCAGTACTTC.

This clone has just one count. This chain uses TRBV10-3 with TRBJ1-6, with 9 nucleotides matching TRBD1. V lost 5 bases to trimming and J lost 2 bases; unmatched junction nucleotides: 7. Germline V gene sequence: CDR1 ENHRY, CDR2 SYGVKD. This CDR3 region has 17 residues. The CDR3 region has the DNA TGTGCCATCAGTTCGACAGGGACAGGGACCTATAATTCACCCCTCCACTTT. Translation: CAISSTGTGTYNSPLHF.

The chain recombines TRBV7-2 with TRBJ2-3; TRBD2 matches at 12 bases. The CDR3 spans 18 residues. Trimming took 2 bases from V and 1 from J; bases not matched to a gene: 7. In germline, CDR1 is SGHTA, CDR2 FQGNSA. As DNA, the CDR3 is TGTGCCAGCAGCTTACTAGCGGGAGGGCCGTCGGGCACAGATACGCAGTATTTT. Its translation: CASSLLAGGPSGTDTQYF.

V and J are TRBV7-9 and TRBJ2-1; 7 nucleotides line up with TRBD2. Trimming cost V 5 bases and J 10 bases; bases outside gene matches: 17. Germline CDR1 is SEHNR and CDR2 is FQNEAQ (reference sequence). CDR3 length: 16 residues. The CDR3 DNA is TGTGCCAGCAGCCCACGCGGGGGAGCGGGAATGGGAGAGCAGTTCTTC. Amino acids: CASSPRGGAGMGEQFF.

The chain couples TRBV7-2 to TRBJ2-2; 7 bases are a match to TRBD2. CDR3 length: 17 residues. The germline V gene encodes CDR1 SGHTA and CDR2 FQGNSA. Trimming cost V 0 bases and J 0 bases; bases outside gene matches: 4. The CDR3 loop is CASSLAASGPNTGELFF. Written as DNA, the CDR3 is TGTGCCAGCAGCTTAGCGGCTAGCGGACCGAACACCGGGGAGCTGTTTTTT.

This chain joins TRBV20-1 and TRBJ2-7; the match to TRBD2 covers 7 bases. This CDR3 has 13 amino acids. The J segment lost 4 bases and the V segment lost 3 bases, leaving 6 bases of the junction unmatched. From germline, CDR1 is DFQATT and CDR2 SNEGSKA (reference sequence). The CDR3 coding sequence is TGCAGTGCTAGTCGGCTAGCGGCTTACGAGCAGTACTTC. Protein sequence: CSASRLAAYEQYF.

The rearrangement links TRBV2 to TRBJ1-6; no definite D call. V was shortened by 6 bases and J by 1 base, with 10 bases between the two germline ends. The CDR3 has 15 residues. CDR1 and CDR2 from the germline V gene are SNHLY and FYNNEI. In DNA, the CDR3 is TGTGCCAGCAGACAGATTCGGTCCTATAATTCACCCCTCCACTTT. It codes for CASRQIRSYNSPLHF.

This clone showed up just once. The V gene is TRBV27, the J gene TRBJ1-2; 7 nucleotides agree with TRBD1. V shed 5 bases and J 9 bases; nucleotides not matched to a gene: 9. Germline values: CDR1 MNHEY, CDR2 SMNVEV (reference sequence). The CDR3 consists of 13 residues. The CDR3 here is CASSERQGVRYTF. CDR3 bases: TGTGCCAGCAGTGAGAGGCAGGGGGTCCGCTACACCTTC.

This chain links TRBV15 with TRBJ2-7; 12 bases are shared with TRBD2. CDR1 LNHNV and CDR2 YYDKDF come from the germline V gene (reference sequence). The CDR3 extends over 16 amino acids. V dropped 4 bases and J dropped 7; count of bases not matched to a gene: 11. The CDR3 DNA follows: TGTGCCACCAGCACCCACCGTGGGACTAGCGGGTTGGAGCAGTACTTC. Translated, it gives CATSTHRGTSGLEQYF. The complete variable domain, with remaining parts taken from reference TRBV15 and TRBJ2-7, reads DAMVIQNPRYQVTQFGKPVTLSCSQTLNHNVMYWYQQKSSQAPKLLFHYYDKDFNNEADTPDNFQSRRPNTSFCFLDIRSPGLGDTAMYLCATSTHRGTSGLEQYFGPGTRLTVT.

This CDR3 reads CASSLGSSGSRGDTQYF. The CDR3, as DNA: TGTGCCAGCAGCTTAGGTTCGAGCGGGTCCAGGGGGGATACGCAGTATTTT. The chain carries TRBV13 and TRBJ2-3; maybe TRBD1 (7 bases). Between the trimmed V and J ends, which lost 0 bases and 6 bases, there was a span of 19 bases. The CDR3 sequence is 17 residues long. Looked up from germline, CDR1 is PRHDT and CDR2 is FYEKMQ (reference sequence). The whole variable domain, filled in from reference TRBV13 and TRBJ2-3, reads AAGVIQSPRHLIKEKRETATLKCYPIPRHDTVYWYQQGPGQDPQFLISFYEKMQSDKGSIPDRFSAQQFSDYHSELNMSSLELGDSALYFCASSLGSSGSRGDTQYFGPGTRLTVL.

The genes are TRBV11-3 and TRBJ2-5; the D gene is possibly TRBD2 (6 bases). V lost 6 bases to trimming and J lost 0 bases, with 11 bases between them. CDR1 and CDR2 from the germline V gene are SGHNT and YENEEA. This CDR3 comprises 14 residues. The CDR3 is CASSTGSHQETQYF. The CDR3 bases are TGTGCCAGCAGTACCGGGAGTCACCAAGAGACCCAGTACTTC.

This chain joins TRBV6-5 and TRBJ1-6; D uncertain. Looked up from germline, CDR1 is MNHEY and CDR2 is SVGAGI. The CDR3 runs 16 residues. Trimming cost V 2 bases and J 7 bases, with 15 bases left between them. The CDR3 protein is CASSYNGIGVNSPLHF. CDR3 sequence (DNA): TGTGCCAGCAGTTACAACGGTATCGGAGTAAATTCACCCCTCCACTTT.

This rearrangement joins TRBV24-1 to TRBJ2-7; 10 positions agree with TRBD1. The CDR3 sequence is 21 residues long. J gave up 1 base and V 0 bases, and 17 bases lay outside the gene matches. CDR1 and CDR2 from the germline V gene are KGHDR and SFDVKD. For the CDR3, the DNA is TGTGCCACCAGTGATTTGCCGGATCCACGGACAGGGGGGAATGGGTCCTACGAGCAGTACTTC. Translation gives CATSDLPDPRTGGNGSYEQYF.

The chain joins TRBV7-8 to TRBJ2-3; TRBD2 aligns across 10 bases. After removal of 0 bases from V and 1 base from J, the junction contained 7 bases not matched to a gene. From germline, CDR1 is SGHVS and CDR2 FQNEAQ. There are 18 residues in the CDR3. The CDR3 is CASSLAVLAGVGTDTQYF. DNA of the CDR3: TGTGCCAGCAGCTTAGCAGTCCTAGCGGGAGTGGGCACAGATACGCAGTATTTT.

The J gene is TRBJ2-5, the V gene TRBV5-4; TRBD2 matches at 12 bases. CDR1 is SGHNT, CDR2 YYREEE, per germline (reference sequence). The V segment lost 4 bases and the J segment 2 bases; nucleotides outside the gene matches: 6. This CDR3 is 16 amino acids long. The CDR3 nucleotides are TGTGCCAGCAGCGCAGGGACTAGCGGGCCTCAAGAGACCCAGTACTTC. Protein: CASSAGTSGPQETQYF.

This clone was detected once. The rearrangement links TRBV23-1 to TRBJ2-7, with D possibly being TRBD1 (5 bases). TRBV23-1 counts as an open reading frame of uncertain function. This CDR3 is 12 amino acids long. V was pared by 2 bases and J by 9 bases, with 11 bases between. The DNA of the CDR3 is TGCGCCAGCAGTCAAAAGTCTACAGGGCAGTACTTC. Translated, it gives CASSQKSTGQYF.

This chain joins TRBV27 and TRBJ2-5; 9 bases are a match to TRBD1. The CDR3 extends over 14 amino acids. Germline trimming cut 5 bases from V and 5 bases from J; bases unmatched to any gene: 6. Germline V gives CDR1 MNHEY, CDR2 SMNVEV (reference sequence). CDR3 nucleotides: TGTGCCAGCAGTCCTACTACAGGGGGCGAGACCCAGTACTTC. It is translated as CASSPTTGGETQYF.

The chain joins TRBV5-1 to TRBJ2-3, with TRBD1 matching 10 bases. CDR3 length: 16 amino acids. The V gene end was trimmed by 2 bases and the J gene end by 1 base; junction bases not matched to a gene: 4. The germline V gene has CDR1 SGHRS and CDR2 YFSETQ. The CDR3 protein is CASSFGTGEGTDTQYF. CDR3 coding DNA: TGCGCCAGCAGCTTCGGGACAGGGGAGGGCACAGATACGCAGTATTTT. Filled out from reference TRBV5-1 and TRBJ2-3, the complete variable domain reads KAGVTQTPRYLIKTRGQQVTLSCSPISGHRSVSWYQQTPGQGLQFLFEYFSETQRNKGNFPGRFSGRQFSNSRSEMNVSTLELGDSALYLCASSFGTGEGTDTQYFGPGTRLTVL.

CDR3 in amino acids: CASSAGGRGADTQYF. CDR3 DNA sequence: TGTGCCAGCAGTGCCGGCGGGAGAGGGGCAGATACGCAGTATTTT. The J gene is TRBJ2-3, the V gene TRBV2; 7 bases are a match to TRBD2. This CDR3 has 15 residues. The junction had 8 bases not matched to a gene; V was cut back by 4 bases and J by 4 bases. Germline CDR1 SNHLY, CDR2 FYNNEI.

The rearrangement uses TRBV7-6 and TRBJ2-1; 12 bases are shared with TRBD2. The length of the CDR3 is 16 residues. CDR1 and CDR2 (germline): SGHVS, FNYEAQ. The junction had 7 bases not matched to a gene; V was cut back by 4 bases and J by 6 bases. CDR3 sequence: CASSSTSGSLGNEQFF. DNA for the CDR3: TGTGCCAGCAGCTCGACTAGCGGGAGTCTCGGCAATGAGCAGTTCTTC.

Only one count was recorded for this clone. The rearrangement joins TRBV10-3 to TRBJ1-6; the D gene is possibly TRBD1 (6 bases). Germline V gives CDR1 ENHRY, CDR2 SYGVKD. The CDR3 runs to 14 residues. Trimming removed 2 bases from V and 10 bases from J, with 12 bases in between. The CDR3 nucleotides read TGTGCCATCAGTGAGGGGGGTGGGGGCTCACCCCTCCACTTT. Translating gives CAISEGGGGSPLHF.

A single count supports this clone. The chain couples TRBV28 to TRBJ1-1; no reliable D call. The V and J ends lost 2 bases and 11 bases respectively, with 12 bases between them. From germline, CDR1 is MDHEN and CDR2 SYDVKM. This CDR3 has 12 amino acids. CDR3 in DNA: TGTGCCAGCAGTTTACCCGGTTTGGTTGCTTTCTTT. It yields the protein CASSLPGLVAFF.